Below are 23 T cell receptor beta chains sequenced from a single sample in a study of T cell responses to AZD1222 COVID-19 vaccine. Data came from immunoSEQ multiplex PCR; TCRdb stores just in-frame clones and leaves some out. The table lists roughly 100,000 clones, less than 90% of them singletons. The sample consisted of peripheral blood, taken on day 0 of AZD1222 vaccination. These receptors were collected from an adult in good health.

The chain combines TRBV6-2 or TRBV6-3 with TRBJ2-5, with D uncertain. V lost 5 bases and J 5 bases, leaving 9 bases between the germline ends. In germline, CDR1 is MNHEY, CDR2 SVGEGT. The length of the CDR3 is 12 residues. The CDR3 is CASSAQKETQYF. CDR3 bases: TGTGCCAGCAGTGCCCAGAAGGAGACCCAGTACTTC.

This chain uses TRBV2 with TRBJ2-3; TRBD2 aligns across 11 bases. V shed 3 bases, J shed 6 bases, and the junction held 8 bases outside the gene matches. Germline CDR1 SNHLY, CDR2 FYNNEI. The CDR3 covers 16 residues. CDR3 DNA sequence: TGTGCCAGCAGTGAGGGGACTAGCGGTGACCGGGATACGCAGTATTTT. As protein: CASSEGTSGDRDTQYF.

This clone appeared once. The rearrangement joins TRBV28 to TRBJ1-4; 7 nucleotides match TRBD1. After removal of 8 bases from V and 0 bases from J, the junction contained 6 bases not matched to a gene. This CDR3 spans 15 amino acids. Per the germline V gene, CDR1 is MDHEN and CDR2 is SYDVKM. The CDR3 coding sequence is TGTGCCAGCGGGGGACAGACCACAACTAATGAAAAACTGTTTTTT. Translated, it gives CASGGQTTTNEKLFF.

This chain uses TRBV6-1 with TRBJ1-5; perhaps TRBD1 as D (5 bases). V was shortened by 1 base and J by 1 base, with 8 bases between the two germline ends. The V gene's germline CDR1 is MNHNS and CDR2 SASEGT. There are 15 residues in the CDR3. The CDR3 loop reads CASSEGGGSNQPQHF. In DNA, the CDR3 is TGTGCCAGCAGTGAAGGGGGGGGAAGCAATCAGCCCCAGCATTTT.

The chain joins TRBV11-1 to TRBJ2-5; maybe TRBD1 (5 bases). The germline CDR1 and CDR2 sequences are SGHAT and FQDESV (reference sequence). Trimming shortened V by 4 bases and J by 2 bases, and 14 bases separated the two germline ends. The CDR3 contains 15 residues. Here the CDR3 DNA reads TGTGCCAGCAGCTCCCGAGACAGAATTCAAGAGACCCAGTACTTC. This codes for CASSSRDRIQETQYF.

This sequence joins TRBV6-5 and TRBJ2-7, with 9 bases lining up with TRBD1. Trimming removed 3 bases from V and 7 bases from J; junction bases left unmatched: 10. This CDR3 is 15 amino acids long. Per germline, CDR1 MNHEY and CDR2 SVGAGI. CDR3 sequence (DNA): TGTGCCAGCAGTTATAATGAGGACAGGGGTGGAGAGCAGTACTTC. It specifies CASSYNEDRGGEQYF.

This chain links TRBV28 with TRBJ1-4; D is possibly TRBD1 (6 bases). The V and J ends lost 8 bases and 4 bases respectively, with 17 bases between them. Germline V gene sequence: CDR1 MDHEN, CDR2 SYDVKM. The CDR3 runs 15 residues. CDR3: CASLPPGRGNEKLFF. The CDR3 DNA follows: TGTGCCAGCCTCCCCCCGGGCAGGGGTAATGAAAAACTGTTTTTT.

This clone was seen once. V gene TRBV5-6 combines with J gene TRBJ2-7; D call uncertain. The CDR3 has 12 residues. The germline V gene has CDR1 SGHDT and CDR2 YYEEEE. V shed 0 bases and J shed 7 bases, with 8 bases lying between them. The CDR3 sequence is CASSLDPGEQYF. CDR3 nucleotides: TGTGCCAGCAGCTTGGATCCTGGTGAGCAGTACTTC.

This sequence joins TRBV12-3 or TRBV12-4 and TRBJ2-4; D is possibly TRBD1 (6 bases). Trimming took 4 bases from V and 12 from J, leaving 16 bases between them. CDR3 length: 13 residues. CDR3 in DNA: TGTGCCAGCAGTTCAAGACAGATGGGGGCTCAGTACTTC. This sequence encodes CASSSRQMGAQYF.

The chain carries TRBV4-1 and TRBJ2-1, with D possibly matching TRBD2 (6 bases). The CDR3 runs 15 residues. Germline CDR1 MGHRA, CDR2 YSYEKL. The V gene lost 3 bases and the J gene lost 8 bases, with 17 bases spanning the gap. In nucleotides, the CDR3 is TGCGCCAGCAGCCAGACCGGGAGAACGGCGGATGAGCAGTTCTTC. This translates into CASSQTGRTADEQFF.

V is TRBV7-3 and J is TRBJ1-1, with D maybe TRBD1 (5 bases). This CDR3 comprises 14 residues. V was trimmed by 6 bases and J by 0 bases, leaving 11 bases between them. Per germline, CDR1 SGHTA and CDR2 FQGTGA. The CDR3 DNA reads as TGTGCCAGCAGACCGGGGCCGATGAACACTGAAGCTTTCTTT. This sequence encodes CASRPGPMNTEAFF.

The V call is TRBV24-1, the J call TRBJ2-2; 12 bases line up with TRBD2. Looked up from germline, CDR1 is KGHDR and CDR2 is SFDVKD. The junction had 8 bases not matched to a gene; V was cut back by 4 bases and J by 6 bases. The CDR3 spans 17 residues. CDR3 nucleotides: TGTGCCACCAGTGACCCAAGACTAGCGGGAGTGGCCGGGGAGCTGTTTTTT. It specifies CATSDPRLAGVAGELFF.

The J gene is TRBJ1-6, the V gene TRBV5-5, with D unresolved. V lost 0 bases to trimming and J lost 7 bases, with 8 bases between them. The germline gives CDR1 SGHKS, CDR2 YYEKEE (reference sequence). The CDR3 length is 14 residues. The CDR3 is CASSLVGSNSPLHF. DNA for the CDR3: TGTGCCAGCAGCTTGGTAGGGTCGAATTCACCCCTCCACTTT.

The rearrangement uses TRBV3-1 (or the pseudogene TRBV3-2) and TRBJ2-1, with a tentative D call TRBD2 (5 bases). This CDR3 region has 16 residues. CDR1 and CDR2 (germline): LGHDT, YNNKEL (reference sequence). V lost 3 bases, J lost 2 bases, and 14 bases lay in between. The CDR3 nucleotides are TGTGCCAGCAGCCACGAGCGGAGCCCCCCCTACAATGAGCAGTTCTTC. It is translated as CASSHERSPPYNEQFF.

The chain couples TRBV6-1 to TRBJ2-2; possibly TRBD1 or TRBD2 for D (5 bases each). CDR3 length equals 15 residues. In germline, CDR1 is MNHNS, CDR2 SASEGT. The V gene lost 2 bases and the J gene lost 4 bases, with 11 bases spanning the gap. The CDR3 loop reads CASSEPGRSTGELFF. CDR3 sequence (DNA): TGTGCCAGCAGTGAACCGGGACGGAGCACCGGGGAGCTGTTTTTT.

J is TRBJ2-7 and V is TRBV7-9; TRBD2 aligns across 7 bases. V was clipped by 3 bases and J by 2 bases; unmatched bases: 13. Germline CDR1 SEHNR, CDR2 FQNEAQ (reference sequence). This CDR3 region has 17 residues. CDR3 residues: CASSFSRALAKTYEQYF. Here the CDR3 DNA reads TGTGCCAGCAGCTTCTCCAGGGCACTAGCGAAGACCTACGAGCAGTACTTC.

The chain combines TRBV2 with TRBJ1-4, with D possibly TRBD1 on 5 matching bases. The germline gives CDR1 SNHLY, CDR2 FYNNEI. The CDR3 consists of 14 residues. The ends were cut back, 7 bases at V and 4 bases at J, with 13 bases in the middle. CDR3 sequence reads: CASNTDRVNEKLFF. The CDR3 DNA reads TGTGCCAGCAACACCGACAGAGTTAATGAAAAACTGTTTTTT.

The V gene is TRBV7-6, the J gene TRBJ1-3; maybe TRBD1 (6 bases). The CDR3 consists of 19 residues. The V gene's germline CDR1 is SGHVS and CDR2 FNYEAQ. V lost 1 base and J lost 0, with 19 bases in between. CDR3 DNA: TGTGCCAGCAGCTTAGAATTGGCGGGCCAGGGGCGCTCTGGAAACACCATATATTTT. This translates into CASSLELAGQGRSGNTIYF.

Of note for this clone: Its ends do not fully match the called genes, so a read error is possible. The chain employs TRBV19 and TRBJ2-1, with TRBD2 matching over 7 bases. The CDR3 has 16 residues. Germline CDR1 LNHDA, CDR2 SQIVND (reference sequence). CDR3 DNA sequence: TGTGCCACTAGTCTCAGCCGGGACTACATCAACAATGAGCAGTTCTTC. Encoded protein: CATSLSRDYINNEQFF.

The chain links TRBV19 to TRBJ2-3; 14 bases are shared with TRBD2. J gave up 0 bases and V 7 bases, and 12 bases lay outside the gene matches. CDR3 length: 19 residues. Germline-derived CDR1 and CDR2 are LNHDA and SQIVND (reference sequence). CDR3: CASTYSLTSGRVSTDTQYF. DNA for the CDR3: TGTGCCAGTACTTATAGCCTGACTAGCGGGAGGGTAAGCACAGATACGCAGTATTTT. The full variable domain, its missing parts supplied by reference TRBV19 and TRBJ2-3, is DGGITQSPKYLFRKEGQNVTLSCEQNLNHDAMYWYRQDPGQGLRLIYYSQIVNDFQKGDIAEGYSVSREKKESFPLTVTSAQKNPTAFYLCASTYSLTSGRVSTDTQYFGPGTRLTVL.

This chain links TRBV19 with TRBJ1-5; no definite D call. This CDR3 has 14 residues. Deletions cut 7 bases from V and 1 base from J, with 11 bases between. Germline CDR1 and CDR2: LNHDA and SQIVND (reference sequence). As DNA, the CDR3 is TGTGCCAGTACTTTCCGAGGCAGCAATCAGCCCCAGCATTTT. Protein: CASTFRGSNQPQHF.

The chain combines TRBV3-1 (or the pseudogene TRBV3-2) with TRBJ1-2, with D possibly being TRBD1 (5 bases). CDR1 is LGHDT and CDR2 is YNNKEL in the germline V gene (reference sequence). This CDR3 is built from 15 residues. Trimming took off 0 bases at V and 4 bases at J, with 12 bases between the two ends. The CDR3 is CASSQDNSGIYGYTF. The DNA for the CDR3 is TGTGCCAGCAGCCAAGATAACTCAGGGATCTATGGCTACACCTTC.

This clone was counted at least ten times. This chain links TRBV7-9 with TRBJ2-3, with TRBD2 matching 7 bases. This CDR3 spans 16 amino acids. The ends lost 1 base at V and 4 bases at J; junction bases unmatched: 8. Germline V gene lookup returns CDR1 SEHNR and CDR2 FQNEAQ (reference sequence). The CDR3 region has the DNA TGTGCCAGCAGCTTAGACTTAGGGCTAGCGGCAGATACGCAGTATTTT. This encodes CASSLDLGLAADTQYF. Full variable domain (outside the CDR3, taken from reference TRBV7-9 and TRBJ2-3): DTGVSQNPRHKITKRGQNVTFRCDPISEHNRLYWYRQTLGQGPEFLTYFQNEAQLEKSRLLSDRFSAERPKGSFSTLEIQRTEQGDSAMYLCASSLDLGLAADTQYFGPGTRLTVL.